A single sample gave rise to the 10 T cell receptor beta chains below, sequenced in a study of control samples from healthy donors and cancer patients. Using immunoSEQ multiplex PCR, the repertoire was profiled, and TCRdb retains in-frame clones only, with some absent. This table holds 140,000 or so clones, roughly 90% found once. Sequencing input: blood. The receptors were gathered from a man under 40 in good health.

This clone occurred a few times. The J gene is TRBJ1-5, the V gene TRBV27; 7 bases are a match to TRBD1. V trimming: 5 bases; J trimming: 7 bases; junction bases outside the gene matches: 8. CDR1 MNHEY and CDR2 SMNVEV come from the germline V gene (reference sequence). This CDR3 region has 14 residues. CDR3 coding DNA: TGTGCCAGCAGTCCCCGACAGGGTAACCAGCCCCAGCATTTT. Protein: CASSPRQGNQPQHF.

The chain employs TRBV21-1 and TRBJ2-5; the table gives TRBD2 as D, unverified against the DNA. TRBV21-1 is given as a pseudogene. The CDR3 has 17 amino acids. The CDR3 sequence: CASSKGLEKSGKETQYF. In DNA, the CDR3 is TGTGCCAGCAGCAAAGGGTTGGAGAAGTCCGGGAAAGAGACCCAGTACTTC.

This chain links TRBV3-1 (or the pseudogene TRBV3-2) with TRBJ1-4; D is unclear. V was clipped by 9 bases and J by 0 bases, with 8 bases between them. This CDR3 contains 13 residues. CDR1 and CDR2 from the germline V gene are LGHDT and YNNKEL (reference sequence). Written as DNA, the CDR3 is TGTGCCAGTAGTCCTGCAACTAATGAAAAACTGTTTTTT. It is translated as CASSPATNEKLFF.

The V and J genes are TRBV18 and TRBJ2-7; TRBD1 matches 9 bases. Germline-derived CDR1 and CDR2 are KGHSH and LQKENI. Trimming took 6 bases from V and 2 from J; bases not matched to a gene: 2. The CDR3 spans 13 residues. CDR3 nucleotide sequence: TGTGCCAGCTCTTGGGACAGGGCCTACGAGCAGTACTTC. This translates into CASSWDRAYEQYF.

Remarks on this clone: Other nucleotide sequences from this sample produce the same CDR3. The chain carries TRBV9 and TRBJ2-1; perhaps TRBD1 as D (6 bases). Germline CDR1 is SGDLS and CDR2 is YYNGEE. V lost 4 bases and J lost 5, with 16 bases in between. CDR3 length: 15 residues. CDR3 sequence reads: CASSPGGQRNNEQFF. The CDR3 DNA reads TGTGCCAGCAGCCCCGGCGGACAGAGGAACAATGAGCAGTTCTTC.

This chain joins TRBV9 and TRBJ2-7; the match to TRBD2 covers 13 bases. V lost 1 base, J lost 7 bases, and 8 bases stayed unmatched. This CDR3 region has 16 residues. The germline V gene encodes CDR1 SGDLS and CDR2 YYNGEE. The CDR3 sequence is CASSVRGLAGEEEQYF. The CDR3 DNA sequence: TGTGCCAGCAGCGTAAGAGGACTAGCGGGGGAGGAGGAGCAGTACTTC.

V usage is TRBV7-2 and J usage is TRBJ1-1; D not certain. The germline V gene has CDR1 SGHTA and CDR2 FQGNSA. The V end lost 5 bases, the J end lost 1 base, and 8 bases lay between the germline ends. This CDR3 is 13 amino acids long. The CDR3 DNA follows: TGTGCCAGCAGCGTCGGTCCGAACACTGAAGCTTTCTTT. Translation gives CASSVGPNTEAFF.

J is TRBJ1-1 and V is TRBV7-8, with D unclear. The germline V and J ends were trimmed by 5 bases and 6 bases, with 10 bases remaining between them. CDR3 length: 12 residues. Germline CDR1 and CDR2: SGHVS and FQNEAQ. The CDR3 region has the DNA TGTGCCAGCAGCCAAGCGGGGTCTGAAGCTTTCTTT. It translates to CASSQAGSEAFF. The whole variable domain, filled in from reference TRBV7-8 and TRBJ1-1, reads GAGVSQSPRYKVAKRGQDVALRCDPISGHVSLFWYQQALGQGPEFLTYFQNEAQLDKSGLPSDRFFAERPEGSVSTLKIQRTQQEDSAVYLCASSQAGSEAFFGQGTRLTVV.

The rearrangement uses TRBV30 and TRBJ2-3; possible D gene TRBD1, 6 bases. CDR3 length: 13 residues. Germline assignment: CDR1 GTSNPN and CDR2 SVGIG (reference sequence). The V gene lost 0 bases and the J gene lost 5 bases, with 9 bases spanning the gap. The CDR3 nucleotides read TGTGCCTGGAGTGTACGAGGGGGAGATACGCAGTATTTT. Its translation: CAWSVRGGDTQYF.

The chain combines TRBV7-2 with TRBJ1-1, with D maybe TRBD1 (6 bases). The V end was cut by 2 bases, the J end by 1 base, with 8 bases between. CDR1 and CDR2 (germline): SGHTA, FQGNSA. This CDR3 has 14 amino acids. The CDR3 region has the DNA TGTGCCAGCAGCTTATGGGGGCAGAACACTGAAGCTTTCTTT. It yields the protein CASSLWGQNTEAFF.